These 15 T cell receptor beta chains share one sample of origin, sequenced in a study of T cell responses to AZD1222 COVID-19 vaccine. Sequenced by immunoSEQ multiplex PCR; TCRdb stores in-frame clones only, minus some. The table has fewer than 200,000 clones, 85% to 90% seen once. Source: peripheral blood, taken on day 0 of AZD1222 vaccination. Receptors were obtained from an adult in good health.

The CDR3 nucleotides read TGTGCCAGCAGCTCCGGCATTCGGAATGAGCAGTTCTTC. Amino acid sequence: CASSSGIRNEQFF. The chain carries TRBV9 and TRBJ2-1; unclear D gene. V was cut by 4 bases and J by 7 bases, with 12 bases left in between. CDR3 length equals 13 residues. Germline V gives CDR1 SGDLS, CDR2 YYNGEE.

This chain connects TRBV19 to TRBJ1-2; D possibly corresponds to TRBD1 (5 bases). Germline V gives CDR1 LNHDA, CDR2 SQIVND (reference sequence). The V end was cut by 6 bases, the J end by 2 bases, with 13 bases between. CDR3 length: 14 amino acids. CDR3 protein: CASSPGGKNYGYTF. The CDR3 DNA sequence: TGTGCCAGTAGCCCTGGGGGGAAAAACTATGGCTACACCTTC.

The chain couples TRBV6-5 to TRBJ2-1, with 8 nucleotides matching TRBD2. This CDR3 has 12 residues. CDR1 is MNHEY and CDR2 is SVGAGI in the germline V gene. J lost 13 bases, V lost 5 bases, and 7 bases had no gene match. The CDR3 reads CASSPWSGRQFF. The DNA of the CDR3 is TGTGCCAGCAGTCCCTGGAGCGGGAGACAGTTCTTC.

CDR3 nucleotide sequence: TGTGCCAGCAGCATAAAGGGGGGTAGGGGAACAACTAATGAAAAACTGTTTTTT. Encoded protein: CASSIKGGRGTTNEKLFF. The J gene is TRBJ1-4, the V gene TRBV21-1. TRBV21-1 is deemed a pseudogene. The CDR3 runs to 18 residues.

The chain carries TRBV12-3 or TRBV12-4 and TRBJ2-7; weak D call: TRBD1 (6 bases). Trimming left V 3 bases short and J 1 base short, with 7 bases between. The CDR3 length is 13 residues. In DNA, the CDR3 is TGTGCCAGCAGTTTCCAGGGGTCCTACGAGCAGTACTTC. Its translation: CASSFQGSYEQYF.

This chain connects TRBV6-5 to TRBJ1-6; TRBD1 matches 7 bases. This CDR3 spans 14 amino acids. With V trimmed by 8 bases and J by 7 bases, 8 bases remained unmatched. The germline V gene encodes CDR1 MNHEY and CDR2 SVGAGI. The CDR3 loop reads CASRETGTNSPLHF. The CDR3 nucleotides read TGTGCCAGCCGGGAGACAGGGACCAATTCACCCCTCCACTTT.

The chain uses TRBV3-1 (or the pseudogene TRBV3-2) and TRBJ2-7; 11 bases agree with TRBD1. The CDR3 sequence is 14 residues long. Germline loops: CDR1 LGHDT, CDR2 YNNKEL (reference sequence). J gave up 4 bases and V 4 bases, and 3 bases lay outside the gene matches. The CDR3 DNA sequence: TGTGCCAGCAGCCGAGGGACAGGGGGTTACGAGCAGTACTTC. Translation gives CASSRGTGGYEQYF.

V gene TRBV21-1 combines with J gene TRBJ2-1. TRBV21-1 has pseudogene status. The CDR3 spans 14 residues. The CDR3 DNA follows: TGTGCCAGCAGCAAAGCAGGTACCTACAATGAGCAGTTCTTC. This gives the protein CASSKAGTYNEQFF.

The CDR3 spells CASRSLAGSSTDTQYF. The CDR3 DNA sequence: TGTGCCAGCAGATCTCTAGCGGGGTCCTCCACAGATACGCAGTATTTT. This rearrangement joins TRBV5-4 to TRBJ2-3, with 9 bases identical to TRBD2. Trimming removed 5 bases from V and 2 bases from J; junction bases left unmatched: 9. From germline, CDR1 is SGHNT and CDR2 YYREEE (reference sequence). This CDR3 is 16 amino acids long.

This clone has a single count. This chain uses TRBV18 with TRBJ2-7; the D is unclear. The CDR3 is made up of 13 amino acids. The germline V gene has CDR1 KGHSH and CDR2 LQKENI. Trimming left V 0 bases short and J 7 bases short, with 10 bases between. The CDR3: CASSPPAPEEQYF. CDR3 DNA sequence: TGTGCCAGCTCACCACCAGCCCCGGAGGAGCAGTACTTC.

This sequence joins TRBV3-1 (or the pseudogene TRBV3-2) and TRBJ2-1, with 10 bases that match TRBD2. Looked up from germline, CDR1 is LGHDT and CDR2 is YNNKEL (reference sequence). V was pared by 2 bases and J by 2 bases, with 12 bases of the junction left unmatched. The CDR3 covers 19 residues. The DNA of the CDR3 is TGTGCCAGCAGCCAATTAAGCGGGAGGGCCCCGACGGCCTACAATGAGCAGTTCTTC. It translates to CASSQLSGRAPTAYNEQFF.

V usage is TRBV29-1 and J usage is TRBJ1-2; D might be TRBD1 (5 bases). CDR3 length: 13 residues. Trimming shortened V by 6 bases and J by 5 bases, and 16 bases separated the two germline ends. The germline V gene encodes CDR1 SQVTM and CDR2 ANQGSEA. CDR3 in DNA: TGCAGCGTCGTCCAGGGCCCTCGGTATGGCTACACCTTC. This sequence encodes CSVVQGPRYGYTF.

In its sample, this clone was seen a few times. The chain uses TRBV6-5 and TRBJ1-2; 9 bases are shared with TRBD1. This CDR3 region has 14 residues. Germline CDR1 MNHEY, CDR2 SVGAGI. With 2 bases clipped from V and 7 bases from J, the junction kept 5 bases outside the gene matches. The chain's CDR3 is CASSYHADRGGYTF. The CDR3 DNA reads as TGTGCCAGCAGTTACCACGCGGACAGGGGTGGCTACACCTTC.

The V gene is TRBV6-5, the J gene TRBJ1-2; possible D gene TRBD1, 5 bases. V shed 7 bases and J shed 3 bases, with 15 bases lying between them. The CDR3 has 14 amino acids. Per germline, CDR1 MNHEY and CDR2 SVGAGI. As DNA, the CDR3 is TGTGCCAGCAACCCTTGGGGGAGTGACTATGGCTACACCTTC. This gives the protein CASNPWGSDYGYTF.

The chain has TRBV20-1 and TRBJ2-3; D gene ambiguous. Trimming cost V 2 bases and J 4 bases, with 4 bases left between them. Germline V CDR1 and CDR2: DFQATT, SNEGSKA (reference sequence). The CDR3 contains 11 residues. The CDR3 sequence: CSARNADTQYF. CDR3 DNA: TGCAGTGCTAGAAATGCAGATACGCAGTATTTT.